The TCR beta chain under discussion was sequenced for a study of cytomegalovirus exposure and HLA in healthy donors. This CDR3 is 15 amino acids long. Germline lookup yields CDR1 SGHVS and CDR2 FQNEAQ. Germline trimming cut 1 base from V and 4 bases from J; bases unmatched to any gene: 3. Only in-frame clones appear in the TCRdb table, and some are missing; sequencing was by immunoSEQ multiplex PCR. The sample contains over 50,000 clones, nearly 95% of which appear only once. The material sequenced was PBMCs. The chain joins TRBV7-8 to TRBJ2-2, with 7 bases aligning to TRBD1. The receptor was derived from a man younger than 35 in good health and CMV-seropositive. For the CDR3, the DNA is TGTGCCAGCAGCTTAGGGGCAGGGGGCACCGGGGAGCTGTTTTTT. Encoded protein: CASSLGAGGTGELFF.